The entry that follows covers one T cell receptor beta chain sequence. This receptor's antigen is unknown. The input lacks base qualities; no much larger clone sits a single base away. This record comes from a study of lymphopenia after photon versus proton radiotherapy (dated by TCRdb to between 2018 and 2021). Regarding the research as a whole: Photon and proton radiation therapy were compared by the study for their immunological effects in patients with gastrointestinal tumors who developed high-grade lymphopenia. The cohort included 15 to 20 patients with gastrointestinal tumors who developed lymphopenia after receiving either photon or proton therapy. The study aimed to characterize how the two radiation modalities differ in their impact on the immune system.

V and J are truncated by 2 bases and 10 bases respectively, leaving an intervening sequence of 10 bases. The CDR3, from cysteine to phenylalanine, totals 12 residues. Only the CDR3 part of the read is kept: 36 bases, read in frame from the first base. Taken from the germline V gene, the CDR1 and CDR2 loops are SGHTS and YDEGEE. What the work shows at the level of the full study, not this receptor alone: Once the lymphocyte count had reached its nadir, the repertoires of photon-treated patients showed oligoclonal expansion, particularly of CD8+ Temra cells, and this expansion drove the decline in diversity. Among patients across the cohort who died, overall survival time showed an inverse correlation with a larger post-nadir drop in TCR diversity. The survival association was examined only in patients who died, and the authors described better survival with proton therapy as a possibility, not as a demonstrated result. During treatment, patients who received photon therapy lost naive T cells and TCR diversity and gained effector/memory populations, whereas patients who received proton therapy remained relatively stable.

Library creation used the immunoSEQ multiplex PCR assay. T cell repertoires were profiled by deep sequencing of rearranged TCR beta loci, alongside multiparametric flow cytometry. TCRdb provides this immuneACCESS table in a form limited to in-frame rearrangements. Some clones are lacking; in checked studies, under half of them reflect an unresolved V gene, and why the rest are absent is not known. The sample table holds tens of thousands of clones, of which 85% to 90% were seen once. The ten largest clones represent 10% of the sample. The clonotype was recovered from a woman aged 70-85 years with pancreatic cancer. Some clones in this sample may be carry-over from other donors' samples. The chain is assembled from TRBV5-8 and TRBJ2-1; the D segment cannot be called with confidence. Source: peripheral blood, taken from a patient treated with proton-based radiotherapy. The nucleotide sequence is given as TGTGCCAGCAGCTTCTGGGATCGCGAGCAGTTCTTC. It encodes CASSFWDREQFF.